The 15 T cell receptor beta chains given below trace back to one sample, sequenced in a study of radiotherapy plus CTLA-4 blockade in lung cancer (dated by TCRdb to the late 2010s). Libraries were constructed by the immunoSEQ multiplex PCR assay. The table comes from immuneACCESS by way of TCRdb, which keeps in-frame sequences with V and J called. Part of the clones is missing from these tables; in studies checked, under half for an unresolved V gene and the rest for unknown reasons. The sample contains roughly 90,000 clones, around 84% of them found a single time. The ten top clones hold more than 20% of the sample. The material was peripheral blood, obtained from a patient treated with radiotherapy plus ipilimumab. The receptor source for this set is a human donor with non-small cell lung cancer that progressed on radiotherapy plus ipilimumab.

The J gene is TRBJ2-7, the V gene TRBV19; 7 nucleotides align to TRBD2. The V gene's germline CDR1 is LNHDA and CDR2 SQIVND (reference sequence). The ends lost 5 bases at V and 6 bases at J; junction bases unmatched: 13. The CDR3 has 15 amino acids. CDR3 DNA sequence: TGTGCCAGTAGTCGCCGGCTAGCGGAGCAAGGCGAGCAGTACTTC. Translated, it gives CASSRRLAEQGEQYF.

Concerning this clone: Germline is not matched at one junction end, which may reflect a read error. This rearrangement joins TRBV27 to TRBJ1-1; 8 nucleotides match TRBD1. Looked up from germline, CDR1 is MNHEY and CDR2 is SMNVEV (reference sequence). The CDR3 is 16 residues long. CDR3 coding DNA: TGTGCCAGCGGTTTAAAGGGACAGGCTGGTGCCACTGAAGCTTTCTTT. It yields the protein CASGLKGQAGATEAFF.

The V and J genes are TRBV4-1 and TRBJ2-6, with 8 positions matching TRBD1. V was pared by 1 base and J by 2 bases, with 10 bases of the junction left unmatched. Germline V gene data show CDR1 as MGHRA and CDR2 as YSYEKL. The CDR3 has 19 residues. This CDR3 reads CASSQGRGRGRAGANVLTF. The CDR3, as DNA: TGCGCCAGCAGCCAAGGTCGGGGCAGGGGGCGGGCTGGGGCCAACGTCCTGACTTTC.

The chain is built from TRBV28 and TRBJ1-2; D remains ambiguous. V lost 10 bases, J lost 2 bases, and 14 bases lay in between. This CDR3 contains 13 residues. The germline V gene has CDR1 MDHEN and CDR2 SYDVKM. The CDR3 region has the DNA TGTGCCACCATTAATGGGGTCAACTATGGCTACACCTTC. This translates into CATINGVNYGYTF.

The chain joins TRBV7-8 to TRBJ1-5; TRBD1 matches 7 bases. This CDR3 has 17 amino acids. Trimming at V came to 2 bases and at J to 3 bases, leaving 10 bases not matched to a gene. Germline loops: CDR1 SGHVS, CDR2 FQNEAQ. The CDR3 nucleotides read TGTGCCAGCAGCTTACGGGACGGGACAGTTCTCAATCAGCCCCAGCATTTT. Encoded protein: CASSLRDGTVLNQPQHF.

V is TRBV7-3 and J is TRBJ2-1; 7 bases line up with TRBD1. J gave up 8 bases and V 5 bases, and 12 bases lay outside the gene matches. The CDR3 is 15 residues long. CDR1 and CDR2 from the germline V gene are SGHTA and FQGTGA. This chain's CDR3 is CASSPSGTDPHEQFF. The CDR3 DNA follows: TGTGCCAGCAGCCCCTCCGGGACAGACCCCCATGAGCAGTTCTTC.

This clone turned up a few times. This chain joins TRBV5-1 and TRBJ2-6; D is uncertain. The CDR3 extends over 13 amino acids. Deletions cut 4 bases from V and 3 bases from J, with 5 bases between. Germline CDR1 is SGHRS and CDR2 is YFSETQ. CDR3 protein: CASSGFGANVLTF. The CDR3 nucleotides read TGCGCCAGCAGCGGTTTTGGGGCCAACGTCCTGACTTTC.

V gene TRBV28 combines with J gene TRBJ1-2; 7 nucleotides agree with TRBD1. Germline V gene sequence: CDR1 MDHEN, CDR2 SYDVKM. The CDR3 contains 15 residues. After removal of 5 bases from V and 0 bases from J, the junction contained 6 bases not matched to a gene. The CDR3 spells CASSDSRGANYGYTF. In DNA, the CDR3 is TGTGCCAGCAGTGATAGCAGGGGGGCTAACTATGGCTACACCTTC.

This clone was observed a handful of times. This chain joins TRBV10-2 and TRBJ1-1; D is unclear. Trimming shortened V by 2 bases and J by 4 bases, and 5 bases separated the two germline ends. Germline V gene data show CDR1 as WSHSY and CDR2 as SAAADI. The CDR3 has 12 amino acids. The CDR3 region is CASSETRTEAFF. The CDR3 DNA reads as TGCGCCAGCAGTGAGACTCGCACTGAAGCTTTCTTT.

The rearrangement links TRBV5-1 to TRBJ2-3; TRBD2 agrees at 7 bases. V lost 5 bases and J lost 1; bases outside the gene matches: 7. Germline V gives CDR1 SGHRS, CDR2 YFSETQ. There are 15 residues in the CDR3. This chain's CDR3 is CASRGPGGGTDTQYF. The CDR3 DNA reads TGCGCCAGCAGGGGGCCGGGGGGAGGCACAGATACGCAGTATTTT. The variable domain in full, completed from reference TRBV5-1 and TRBJ2-3, reads KAGVTQTPRYLIKTRGQQVTLSCSPISGHRSVSWYQQTPGQGLQFLFEYFSETQRNKGNFPGRFSGRQFSNSRSEMNVSTLELGDSALYLCASRGPGGGTDTQYFGPGTRLTVL.

V gene TRBV7-9 combines with J gene TRBJ2-2, with no clear D. This CDR3 has 12 amino acids. CDR1 is SEHNR and CDR2 is FQNEAQ in the germline V gene (reference sequence). The V end lost 4 bases, the J end lost 5 bases, and 5 bases lay between the germline ends. CDR3 DNA sequence: TGTGCCAGCAGCTATAATACCGGGGAGCTGTTTTTT. Residues: CASSYNTGELFF.

V is TRBV27 and J is TRBJ2-3, with 10 bases that match TRBD2. Germline V lookup: CDR1 MNHEY, CDR2 SMNVEV (reference sequence). This CDR3 region has 14 residues. The J segment lost 2 bases and the V segment lost 6 bases, leaving 2 bases of the junction unmatched. CDR3 nucleotides: TGTGCCAGCAGACTAGCGGGACCCACAGATACGCAGTATTTT. The encoded protein is CASRLAGPTDTQYF.

The chain couples TRBV7-9 to TRBJ1-1; 10 bases are a match to TRBD1. The CDR3 length is 14 residues. Germline V lookup: CDR1 SEHNR, CDR2 FQNEAQ (reference sequence). V trimming: 4 bases; J trimming: 5 bases; junction bases outside the gene matches: 4. CDR3 loop: CASSSDRGGTEAFF. CDR3 DNA sequence: TGTGCCAGCAGCTCGGACAGGGGGGGAACTGAAGCTTTCTTT.

V gene TRBV7-9 combines with J gene TRBJ2-2; D is uncertain. The CDR3 covers 13 residues. Germline loops: CDR1 SEHNR, CDR2 FQNEAQ (reference sequence). V dropped 3 bases and J dropped 4 bases, with 6 bases sitting between them. CDR3 nucleotides: TGTGCCAGCAGCTTCGAAGGCACCGGGGAGCTGTTTTTT. The encoded protein is CASSFEGTGELFF.

This clone occurred once. The chain carries TRBV2 and TRBJ1-1; D is possibly TRBD1 (5 bases). Trimming left V 4 bases short and J 10 bases short, with 13 bases between. The CDR3 covers 12 residues. CDR1 and CDR2 (germline): SNHLY, FYNNEI. The DNA for the CDR3 is TGTGCCAGCAGTGGACTCACTGGGGGAGCTTTCTTT. It yields the protein CASSGLTGGAFF.